This T cell receptor (beta chain) was sequenced during a study of blood T cell repertoires in COVID-19. Background on the study: Acute and convalescent COVID-19 samples came from the United States, Italy and Spain. From T cells, B-cell-depleted T cells, or PBMCs came the material, which was cDNA or gDNA.

Some clones are missing from TCRdb's copy, which holds only in-frame ones; the method was immunoSEQ multiplex PCR. The table has over 250,000 clones, 65% to 90% seen once. The CDR3 covers 12 residues. With V trimmed by 5 bases and J by 5 bases, 2 bases remained unmatched. V and J are TRBV12-3 or TRBV12-4 and TRBJ1-2, with 7 nucleotides matching TRBD1. The sequence derives from a human donor in a cohort sampled during active COVID-19. The sequenced material came from peripheral blood. The CDR3 protein is CASSLTGYGYTF. CDR3 in DNA: TGTGCCAGCAGTCTGACAGGGTATGGCTACACCTTC.